One and the same sample provided the 18 T cell receptor beta chains below, sequenced in a study of read filtering for tumor transcriptome and immune sequencing. Molecular barcoded adaptors covering alpha/delta and beta/gamma chains were used on roughly 400 ng RNA. Each CDR3 protein is one row after TCRdb ran MiXCR on the reads. The sample lists tens of thousands of distinct CDR3 sequences; approximately 14% were seen once. The sample comprised a population of CD138-negative cells sorted from bone marrow. These receptors all come from a donor aged 40 or older with multiple myeloma.

Notes on this clonotype: This sequence is one base from a far larger clone and is likely a read error. V usage is TRBV11-1 and J usage is TRBJ2-1; maybe TRBD2 (6 bases). In germline, CDR1 is SGHAT, CDR2 FQDESV (reference sequence). This CDR3 is 15 amino acids long. In DNA form, the CDR3 reads TGTACCAGCAGCTTCTCGGGAGCCCAGGGCAATGAGCAGTTCTTC. Amino acid sequence: CTSSFSGAQGNEQFF.

This clonotype came up many times. This chain links TRBV20-1 with TRBJ1-4, with D tentatively TRBD1 (5 bases). This CDR3 spans 15 amino acids. Trimming stripped 3 bases from V and 3 bases from J, with 14 bases between. Germline-derived CDR1 and CDR2 are DFQATT and SNEGSKA (reference sequence). The DNA for the CDR3 is TGCAGTGCTAGCAAGCAGGGAAGGGCTAATGAAAAACTGTTTTTT. This translates into CSASKQGRANEKLFF.

This clonotype was counted at least ten times. The CDR3 reads CASSLRGEQYF. CDR3 nucleotides: TGTGCCAGCAGCTTACGTGGGGAGCAGTACTTC. This rearrangement joins TRBV7-2 to TRBJ2-7; D is unresolved. V lost 2 bases and J lost 7, with 6 bases in between. Per germline, CDR1 SGHTA and CDR2 FQGNSA. The CDR3 runs 11 residues.

This chain uses TRBV18 with TRBJ1-1; no definite D call. The germline V gene has CDR1 KGHSH and CDR2 LQKENI. The germline V and J ends were trimmed by 3 bases and 5 bases, with 16 bases remaining between them. The CDR3 length is 15 residues. The DNA for the CDR3 is TGTGCCAGCTCACCCAGTCTTGTGGGTGGAACTGAAGCTTTCTTT. It translates to CASSPSLVGGTEAFF.

This clonotype was seen ten or more times. The V and J genes are TRBV7-9 and TRBJ2-1, with D perhaps TRBD1 (6 bases). The CDR3 spans 16 residues. Per germline, CDR1 SEHNR and CDR2 FQNEAQ (reference sequence). Trimming took off 3 bases at V and 4 bases at J, with 16 bases between the two ends. CDR3 protein: CASSFAGTQKYNEQFF. For the CDR3, the DNA is TGTGCCAGCAGCTTCGCCGGGACACAGAAATACAATGAGCAGTTCTTC.

This clonotype was recorded at least ten times. The V gene is TRBV7-2, the J gene TRBJ1-1; tentative D call: TRBD1 (5 bases). V was trimmed by 5 bases and J by 0 bases, leaving 16 bases between them. The V gene's germline CDR1 is SGHTA and CDR2 FQGNSA. The CDR3 is made up of 16 amino acids. Written as DNA, the CDR3 is TGTGCCAGCAGCCTCCAACCCGGGACGCTGAACACTGAAGCTTTCTTT. Its protein is CASSLQPGTLNTEAFF.

This clonotype was seen a handful of times. The rearrangement uses TRBV2 and TRBJ1-2; TRBD1 aligns across 9 bases. With 6 bases clipped from V and 3 bases from J, the junction kept 5 bases outside the gene matches. This CDR3 has 14 amino acids. Germline assignment: CDR1 SNHLY and CDR2 FYNNEI. CDR3 loop: CASSRTGADYGYTF. CDR3 coding DNA: TGTGCCAGCAGCAGGACAGGGGCGGACTATGGCTACACCTTC.

This clonotype was recorded at least ten times. The chain couples TRBV15 to TRBJ1-3, with D unclear. CDR1 and CDR2 (germline): LNHNV, YYDKDF (reference sequence). This CDR3 has 13 amino acids. V shed 4 bases and J shed 2 bases, with 6 bases lying between them. The CDR3 coding sequence is TGTGCCACCAGCACCGGCCCTGGAAACACCATATATTTT. This sequence encodes CATSTGPGNTIYF. The full variable domain, rest sourced from reference TRBV15 and TRBJ1-3, is DAMVIQNPRYQVTQFGKPVTLSCSQTLNHNVMYWYQQKSSQAPKLLFHYYDKDFNNEADTPDNFQSRRPNTSFCFLDIRSPGLGDTAMYLCATSTGPGNTIYFGEGSWLTVV.

Ten or more counts support this clonotype. The chain has TRBV20-1 and TRBJ2-1, with TRBD2 matching 7 bases. V shed 1 base and J 5 bases; nucleotides not matched to a gene: 11. The length of the CDR3 is 16 residues. Per the germline V gene, CDR1 is DFQATT and CDR2 is SNEGSKA (reference sequence). CDR3 amino acids: CSARVGLAVGHNEQFF. CDR3 coding DNA: TGCAGTGCTAGAGTTGGGCTAGCGGTGGGGCACAATGAGCAGTTCTTC.

This clonotype appeared many times. The rearrangement uses TRBV6-1 and TRBJ1-2; 10 nucleotides align to TRBD1. CDR3 length: 14 amino acids. The V segment lost 0 bases and the J segment 6 bases; nucleotides outside the gene matches: 1. Looked up from germline, CDR1 is MNHNS and CDR2 is SASEGT. CDR3 in amino acids: CASSEAGQGNGYTF. CDR3 DNA sequence: TGTGCCAGCAGTGAAGCGGGACAGGGGAATGGCTACACCTTC.

Details on this clonotype: Because the CDR3 is missing its conserved closing phenylalanine or tryptophan, this is likely a read error. The limits of the CDR3 on the DNA are not certain, so only TCRdb's listed CDR3 is given. The chain uses TRBV18 and TRBJ1-1; the D segment call TRBD1 is taken from the table without a DNA check. The germline CDR1 and CDR2 sequences are KGHSH and LQKENI. The CDR3 spans 17 amino acids, including both terminal residues. The chain's CDR3 is CASSLAAGQGGHTEASS.

This clonotype has a count of ten or more. The rearrangement uses TRBV19 and TRBJ1-5; TRBD1 matches at 9 bases. The CDR3 covers 17 residues. Germline V gene sequence: CDR1 LNHDA, CDR2 SQIVND (reference sequence). Trimming removed 5 bases from V and 4 bases from J; junction bases left unmatched: 12. The CDR3 loop is CASSESQGAYGNQPQHF. The CDR3 DNA is TGTGCCAGTAGTGAATCACAGGGGGCTTATGGTAATCAGCCCCAGCATTTT.

This clonotype was picked up many times. The chain employs TRBV7-2 and TRBJ2-5; D ambiguous. CDR3 length: 14 residues. The V end lost 5 bases, the J end lost 4 bases, and 14 bases lay between the germline ends. The V gene's germline CDR1 is SGHTA and CDR2 FQGNSA. The CDR3 nucleotides read TGTGCCAGCAGCCTAATCTTCGCCAGAGAGACCCAGTACTTC. Its translation: CASSLIFARETQYF.

This clonotype was counted between two and nine times. J is TRBJ2-7 and V is TRBV12-3 or TRBV12-4; 8 nucleotides align to TRBD1. The junction had 6 bases not matched to a gene; V was cut back by 5 bases and J by 3 bases. This CDR3 region has 14 residues. The chain's CDR3 is CASSGQGSHYEQYF. CDR3 nucleotides: TGTGCCAGCAGTGGACAGGGATCCCACTACGAGCAGTACTTC.

There are a few counts of this clonotype. A read error is possible here, since a much larger clone lies one base away. CDR3 DNA sequence: TGTGCCGGCAGCTTAGTCGGGCCCGCCAATGAGCAGTTCTTC. This encodes CAGSLVGPANEQFF. The chain couples TRBV7-3 to TRBJ2-1, with unresolved D. Germline V gene data show CDR1 as SGHTA and CDR2 as FQGTGA. This CDR3 contains 14 residues.

This clonotype was recorded at least ten times. The chain recombines TRBV7-2 with TRBJ2-5, with D uncertain. Per the germline V gene, CDR1 is SGHTA and CDR2 is FQGNSA. CDR3 length equals 11 residues. Between the trimmed V and J ends, which lost 8 bases and 5 bases, there was a span of 9 bases. The CDR3 here is CASVQQETQYF. The DNA for the CDR3 is TGTGCCAGCGTACAGCAGGAGACCCAGTACTTC.

This clonotype was observed many times. The chain carries TRBV7-3 and TRBJ2-3; 11 bases agree with TRBD2. The CDR3 has 16 amino acids. Germline V CDR1 and CDR2: SGHTA, FQGTGA. V shed 1 base, J shed 6 bases, and the junction held 6 bases outside the gene matches. The CDR3 DNA reads TGTGCCAGCAGCTTAATGTTAGCGGGGGGGCCGGATACGCAGTATTTT. Translation: CASSLMLAGGPDTQYF.

This clonotype was seen repeatedly, ten times or more. This chain joins TRBV20-1 and TRBJ2-7; 7 nucleotides line up with TRBD2. The CDR3 runs 13 residues. Looked up from germline, CDR1 is DFQATT and CDR2 is SNEGSKA (reference sequence). V dropped 7 bases and J dropped 2; count of bases not matched to a gene: 8. The CDR3 region has the DNA TGCAGTGTACCCGAAGGGACTACCTACGAGCAGTACTTC. Its protein product is CSVPEGTTYEQYF.